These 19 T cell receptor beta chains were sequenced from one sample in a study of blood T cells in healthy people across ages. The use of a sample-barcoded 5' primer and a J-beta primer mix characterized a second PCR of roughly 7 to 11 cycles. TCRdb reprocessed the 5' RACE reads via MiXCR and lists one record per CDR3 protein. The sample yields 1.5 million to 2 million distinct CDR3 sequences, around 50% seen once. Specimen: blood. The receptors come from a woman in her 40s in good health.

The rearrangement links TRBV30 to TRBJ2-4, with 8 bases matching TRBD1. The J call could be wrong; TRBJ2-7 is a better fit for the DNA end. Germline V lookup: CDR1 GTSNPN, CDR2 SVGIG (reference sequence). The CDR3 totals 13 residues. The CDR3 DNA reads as TGTGCCTCTCAGAGGACAGGGAACGCCGAGCAGTACTTC. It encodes CASQRTGNAEQYF.

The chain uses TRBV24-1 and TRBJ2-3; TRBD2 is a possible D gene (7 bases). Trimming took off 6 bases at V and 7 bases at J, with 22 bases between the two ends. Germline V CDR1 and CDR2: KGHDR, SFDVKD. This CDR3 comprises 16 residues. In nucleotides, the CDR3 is TGTGCCACCAGTATCCCCGAGGGGGGGGCGCGTTATACGCAGTATTTT. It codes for CATSIPEGGARYTQYF.

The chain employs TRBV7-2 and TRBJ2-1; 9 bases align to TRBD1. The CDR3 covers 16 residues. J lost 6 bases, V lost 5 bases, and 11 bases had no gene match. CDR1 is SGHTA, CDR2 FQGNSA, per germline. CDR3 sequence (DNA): TGTGCCAGCAGCCTGCGGGACAGGGCTGGGCCCAATGAGCAGTTCTTC. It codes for CASSLRDRAGPNEQFF.

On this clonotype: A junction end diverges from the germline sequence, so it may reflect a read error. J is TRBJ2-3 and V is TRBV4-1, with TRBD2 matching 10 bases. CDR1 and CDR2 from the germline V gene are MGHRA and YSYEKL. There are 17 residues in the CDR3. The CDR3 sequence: CASSQGPAGGSTGTQYF. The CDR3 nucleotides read TGCGCCAGCAGCCAAGGCCCAGCGGGGGGGAGCACAGGTACGCAGTATTTT.

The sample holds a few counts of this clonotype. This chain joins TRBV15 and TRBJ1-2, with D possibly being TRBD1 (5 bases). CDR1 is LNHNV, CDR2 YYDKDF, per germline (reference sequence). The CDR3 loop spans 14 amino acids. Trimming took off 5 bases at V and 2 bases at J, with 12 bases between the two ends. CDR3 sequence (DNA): TGTGCCACCAGCCCTCAGGGAGGAAACTATGGCTACACCTTC. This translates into CATSPQGGNYGYTF.

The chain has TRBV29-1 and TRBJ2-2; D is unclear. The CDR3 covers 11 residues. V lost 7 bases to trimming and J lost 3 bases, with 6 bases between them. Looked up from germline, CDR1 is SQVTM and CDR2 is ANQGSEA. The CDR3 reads CSGRDTGELFF. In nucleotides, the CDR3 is TGCAGCGGAAGAGACACCGGGGAGCTGTTTTTT.

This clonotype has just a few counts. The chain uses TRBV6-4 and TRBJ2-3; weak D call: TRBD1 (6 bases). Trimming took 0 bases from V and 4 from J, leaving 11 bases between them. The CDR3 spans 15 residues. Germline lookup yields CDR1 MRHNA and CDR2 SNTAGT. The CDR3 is CASSDSIGGADTQYF. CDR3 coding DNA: TGTGCCAGCAGTGACTCGATAGGGGGAGCAGATACGCAGTATTTT.

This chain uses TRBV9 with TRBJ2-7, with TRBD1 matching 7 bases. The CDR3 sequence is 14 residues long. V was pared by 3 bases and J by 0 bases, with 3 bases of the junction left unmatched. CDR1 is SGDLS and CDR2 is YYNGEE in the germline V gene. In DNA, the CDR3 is TGTGCCAGCAGCGATGGGACAGCCTCCTACGAGCAGTACTTC. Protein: CASSDGTASYEQYF.

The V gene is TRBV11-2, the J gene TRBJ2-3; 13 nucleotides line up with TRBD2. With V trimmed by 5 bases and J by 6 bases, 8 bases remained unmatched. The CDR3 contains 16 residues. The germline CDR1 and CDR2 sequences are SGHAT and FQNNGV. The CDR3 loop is CASSPRTSGGSDTQYF. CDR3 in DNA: TGTGCCAGCAGCCCCCGGACTAGCGGGGGTTCCGATACGCAGTATTTT. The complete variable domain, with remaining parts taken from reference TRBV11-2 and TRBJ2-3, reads EAGVAQSPRYKIIEKRQSVAFWCNPISGHATLYWYQQILGQGPKLLIQFQNNGVVDDSQLPKDRFSAERLKGVDSTLKIQPAKLEDSAVYLCASSPRTSGGSDTQYFGPGTRLTVL.

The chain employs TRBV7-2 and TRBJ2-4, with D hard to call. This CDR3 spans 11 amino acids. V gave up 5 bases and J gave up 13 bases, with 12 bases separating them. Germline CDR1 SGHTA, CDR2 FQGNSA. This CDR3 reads CASSQVYGQYF. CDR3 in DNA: TGTGCCAGCAGCCAGGTCTACGGGCAGTACTTC.

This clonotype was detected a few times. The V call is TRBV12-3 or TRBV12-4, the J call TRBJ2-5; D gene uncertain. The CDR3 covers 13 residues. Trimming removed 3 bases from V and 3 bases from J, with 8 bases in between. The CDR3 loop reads CASSFNSKETQYF. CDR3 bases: TGTGCCAGCAGTTTCAACTCAAAAGAGACCCAGTACTTC.

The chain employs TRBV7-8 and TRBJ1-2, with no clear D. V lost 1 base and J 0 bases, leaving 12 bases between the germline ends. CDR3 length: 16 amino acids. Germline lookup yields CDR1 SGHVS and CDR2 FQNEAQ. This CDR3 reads CASSLGVDGANYGYTF. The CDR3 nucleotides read TGTGCCAGCAGCTTAGGGGTCGACGGCGCTAACTATGGCTACACCTTC.

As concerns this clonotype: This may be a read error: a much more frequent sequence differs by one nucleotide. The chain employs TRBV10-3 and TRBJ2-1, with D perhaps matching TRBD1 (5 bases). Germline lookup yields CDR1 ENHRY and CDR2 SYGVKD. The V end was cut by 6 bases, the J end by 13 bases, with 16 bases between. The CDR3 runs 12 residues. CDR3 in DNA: TGTGCCATCAGCCGAGGACAAGAGACCCAGTTCTTC. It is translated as CAISRGQETQFF.

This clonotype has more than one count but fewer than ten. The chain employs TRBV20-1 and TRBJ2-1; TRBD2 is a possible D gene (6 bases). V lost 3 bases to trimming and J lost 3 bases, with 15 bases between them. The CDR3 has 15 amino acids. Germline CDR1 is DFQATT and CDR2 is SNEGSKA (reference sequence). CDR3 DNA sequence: TGCAGTGCTAGGGACCGGGACTGGAGCTACAATGAGCAGTTCTTC. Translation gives CSARDRDWSYNEQFF.

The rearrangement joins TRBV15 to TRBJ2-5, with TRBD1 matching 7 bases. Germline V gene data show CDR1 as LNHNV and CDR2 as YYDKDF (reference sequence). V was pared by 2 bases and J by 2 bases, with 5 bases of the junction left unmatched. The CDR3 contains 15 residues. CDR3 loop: CATSRPGDRQETQYF. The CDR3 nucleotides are TGTGCCACCAGCAGACCAGGGGACAGACAAGAGACCCAGTACTTC.

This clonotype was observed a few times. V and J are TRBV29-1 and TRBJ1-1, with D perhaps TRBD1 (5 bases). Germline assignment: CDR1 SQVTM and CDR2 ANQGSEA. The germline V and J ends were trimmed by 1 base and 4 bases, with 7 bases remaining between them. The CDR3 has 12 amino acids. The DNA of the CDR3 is TGCAGCGTTGAAGGACAGACCACTGAAGCTTTCTTT. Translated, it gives CSVEGQTTEAFF.

CDR3 in DNA: TGTGCCAGCAGCCAAGACCTCCTAGCGGGGGGTAGCACAGATACGCAGTATTTT. Translated, it gives CASSQDLLAGGSTDTQYF. The V gene is TRBV4-2, the J gene TRBJ2-3; 11 nucleotides align to TRBD2. This CDR3 has 18 amino acids. Germline CDR1 reads LGHNA; CDR2 reads YNFKEQ. After removal of 0 bases from V and 0 bases from J, the junction contained 5 bases not matched to a gene.

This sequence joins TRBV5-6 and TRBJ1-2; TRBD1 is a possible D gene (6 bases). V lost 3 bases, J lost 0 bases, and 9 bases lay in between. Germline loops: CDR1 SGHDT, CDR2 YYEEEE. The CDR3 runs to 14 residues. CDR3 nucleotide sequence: TGTGCCAGCAGCTACGGGACACCTAACTATGGCTACACCTTC. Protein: CASSYGTPNYGYTF.

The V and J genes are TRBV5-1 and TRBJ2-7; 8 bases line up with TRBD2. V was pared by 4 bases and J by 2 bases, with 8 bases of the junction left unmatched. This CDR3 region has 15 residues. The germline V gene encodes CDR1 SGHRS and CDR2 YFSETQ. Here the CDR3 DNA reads TGCGCCAGCAGCATGGGACTAGTGCTAACCTACGAGCAGTACTTC. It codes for CASSMGLVLTYEQYF. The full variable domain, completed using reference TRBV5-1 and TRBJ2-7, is KAGVTQTPRYLIKTRGQQVTLSCSPISGHRSVSWYQQTPGQGLQFLFEYFSETQRNKGNFPGRFSGRQFSNSRSEMNVSTLELGDSALYLCASSMGLVLTYEQYFGPGTRLTVT.